This T cell receptor (beta chain) was sequenced during a study of lymphopenia after photon versus proton radiotherapy. As concerns this clone: Its antigen is still unknown.

Assay: immunoSEQ multiplex PCR; the TCRdb copy retains only in-frame clones and omits some. The sample lists 29,000 or so clones, around nine tenths occurring once. The CDR3 has 14 amino acids. V lost 6 bases to trimming and J lost 3 bases; unmatched junction nucleotides: 7. Germline V lookup: CDR1 KGHSH, CDR2 LQKENI. General study results and limits: Authors raise, but do not show, better survival with proton therapy. Photon-treated patients lost naive T cells and TCR diversity; proton-treated stayed stable. Larger post-nadir TCR diversity loss correlated inversely with survival in deceased patients. Oligoclonal CD8+ Temra expansion after nadir drove photon patients' diversity drop.

This TCR was sampled from a woman between 55 and 75 years old with cholangiocarcinoma. Some clones in this sample may be carry-over from other donors' samples. Sequencing used peripheral blood, obtained from a patient treated with proton-based radiotherapy. The rearrangement joins TRBV18 to TRBJ2-7; TRBD1 matches 8 bases. In DNA form, the CDR3 reads TGTGCCAGCTCTGCCCTAGACAGGGGCTACGAGCAGTACTTC. Its translation is CASSALDRGYEQYF. The whole variable domain, remainder taken from reference TRBV18 and TRBJ2-7, is NAGVMQNPRHLVRRRGQEARLRCSPMKGHSHVYWYRQLPEEGLKFMVYLQKENIIDESGMPKERFSAEFPKEGPSILRIQQVVRGDSAAYFCASSALDRGYEQYFGPGTRLTVT.